What follows describes a single TCR beta chain. What it binds is not known. This sample stems from a study of memory CD4+ T cells and cytomegalovirus serostatus. Generated by immunoSEQ multiplex PCR, the TCRdb table keeps only in-frame clones and is missing some. The data hold about 82,000 clones, with 75% to 90% observed a single time. Single viable CD3+CD4+CD8-CD45RO+ cells were sorted as the memory CD4+ T cells. Serostatus was set by detecting CMV pp150, pp28, p38, p52 IgG. This CDR3 region has 15 residues. Looked up from germline, CDR1 is MNHEY and CDR2 is SMNVEV (reference sequence). The J segment lost 2 bases and the V segment lost 8 bases, leaving 10 bases of the junction unmatched. Points from the study as a whole: Each of around 69 CMV-associated TCRbeta sequences occurred in one to five individuals. Suggested: most of the CMV-linked TCR signature lies in CD4+ memory cells. Repertoires predicted CMV serostatus with median bootstrapped AUC of 0.95.

The specimen was memory CD4+ T cells from blood. The genes are TRBV27 and TRBJ2-5; 8 bases agree with TRBD2. The clonotype originates from an adult in good health and CMV-seronegative. The CDR3 DNA sequence: TGTGCCAGCTCCCACGGGGGGGGGTGGCAAGAGACCCAGTACTTC. It translates to CASSHGGGWQETQYF.